This T cell receptor (beta chain) was obtained from a study of blood T cell repertoires in COVID-19. Background on the study: COVID-19 samples from acute and convalescent phases originated in the United States, Italy and Spain.

The CDR3 contains 16 residues. Trimming took 2 bases from V and 1 from J, leaving 15 bases between them. CDR1 SGHRS and CDR2 YFSETQ come from the germline V gene. Authors' data handling: Estimation of nucleated cell counts relied on the amplification of reference gene primers. TCRdb's table, derived via immunoSEQ multiplex PCR, lists solely in-frame clones and lacks some. V, J and clone size were drawn from that table, and D and trimming were deduced from the DNA. Of 99,000 or so clones listed, around four fifths are singletons. The sequence came from a man between 60 and 70 years old with acute or convalescent COVID-19. The sequenced sample was peripheral blood. The V gene is TRBV5-1, the J gene TRBJ2-5; the D gene is possibly TRBD1 (6 bases). CDR3 in amino acids: CASSFFRQARQETQYF. The CDR3 DNA reads TGCGCCAGCAGCTTTTTCAGACAGGCGCGCCAAGAGACCCAGTACTTC.